What follows are 20 T cell receptor beta chains derived from one specimen sequenced in a study of response to subunit inactivated influenza vaccine. TCRdb analysed the RT-PCR reads with MiXCR anew, one entry per CDR3 protein. The data contain 650,000 to 700,000 distinct CDR3 sequences, approximately 14% of them singletons. Sequenced material: PBMCs from blood, taken roughly 12 days after vaccination. All receptors come from a man in his fifties who received an inactivated influenza vaccine.

The V and J genes are TRBV6-1 and TRBJ1-5; TRBD1 might be the D (5 bases). Germline CDR1 reads MNHNS; CDR2 reads SASEGT. The CDR3 runs to 17 residues. Trimming stripped 2 bases from V and 3 bases from J, with 17 bases between. CDR3 loop: CASSELYIGQLNQPQHF. CDR3 bases: TGTGCCAGCAGTGAATTATATATAGGACAACTCAATCAGCCCCAGCATTTT.

The chain combines TRBV5-5 with TRBJ2-5; D is uncertain. Trimming took off 3 bases at V and 2 bases at J, with 14 bases between the two ends. There are 15 residues in the CDR3. Germline V gives CDR1 SGHKS, CDR2 YYEKEE (reference sequence). The CDR3 protein is CASSSPPNNQETQYF. For the CDR3, the DNA is TGTGCCAGCAGCTCCCCACCAAACAATCAAGAGACCCAGTACTTC.

J is TRBJ1-1 and V is TRBV20-1; D is possibly TRBD1 (5 bases). The CDR3 length is 13 residues. From germline, CDR1 is DFQATT and CDR2 SNEGSKA (reference sequence). Trimming removed 6 bases from V and 1 base from J, with 12 bases in between. The CDR3 DNA reads as TGCAGTGCCGTTAGGGGAACGAACACTGAAGCTTTCTTT. This codes for CSAVRGTNTEAFF.

This clonotype was recorded once. V gene TRBV6-6 combines with J gene TRBJ1-5; D is uncertain. CDR3 length: 12 amino acids. Per germline, CDR1 MNHNY and CDR2 SVGAGI (reference sequence). With 0 bases removed from V and 11 bases from J, the gap between germline ends came to 8 bases. The CDR3 sequence is CASSYSDISQHF. CDR3 sequence (DNA): TGTGCCAGCAGTTACTCTGACATTTCCCAGCATTTT.

This clonotype occurred a few times. The gene calls are TRBV6-1 and TRBJ2-7, with D perhaps assigned TRBD1 or TRBD2 (5 bases each). The germline gives CDR1 MNHNS, CDR2 SASEGT. V shed 6 bases and J shed 6 bases, with 15 bases lying between them. The CDR3 runs to 13 residues. CDR3 coding DNA: TGTGCCAGCAGGGGGGAGCCCAGTCGCGAGCAGTACTTC. The encoded protein is CASRGEPSREQYF.

This clonotype was recorded a few times. The chain has TRBV10-3 and TRBJ2-2; possible D gene TRBD2, 5 bases. The germline gives CDR1 ENHRY, CDR2 SYGVKD. V was cut by 7 bases and J by 0 bases, with 18 bases left in between. The CDR3 runs to 17 residues. The CDR3 DNA follows: TGTGCCATCATTCCTAACGGACTCAAGGCGAACACCGGGGAGCTGTTTTTT. Translated, it gives CAIIPNGLKANTGELFF.

Remarks on this clonotype: At one boundary the junction diverges from the germline segment, which might be a read error. The chain employs TRBV19 and TRBJ2-1, with TRBD1 matching over 7 bases. The CDR3 is made up of 12 amino acids. The germline CDR1 and CDR2 sequences are LNHDA and SQIVND (reference sequence). Here the CDR3 reads CDSRRQGSKQFF. Written as DNA, the CDR3 is TGTGACAGTAGGAGACAGGGAAGTAAGCAGTTCTTC.

The chain is built from TRBV7-2 and TRBJ1-1, with D perhaps matching TRBD1 (5 bases). The CDR3 consists of 14 residues. Germline-derived CDR1 and CDR2 are SGHTA and FQGNSA. V was pared by 5 bases and J by 4 bases, with 14 bases between. The CDR3 protein is CASSPGWGGTEAFF. The DNA of the CDR3 is TGTGCCAGCAGCCCCGGGTGGGGCGGCACTGAAGCTTTCTTT.

The CDR3 DNA is TGTGCCAGCAGTCCACCTAGAGCGGGAGTCAGTGATACGCAGTATTTT. Residues: CASSPPRAGVSDTQYF. The rearrangement uses TRBV11-2 and TRBJ2-3; TRBD2 matches 8 bases. Germline V CDR1 and CDR2: SGHAT, FQNNGV. The junction had 14 bases not matched to a gene; V was cut back by 6 bases and J by 6 bases. The CDR3 is 16 amino acids. Supplemented by reference TRBV11-2 and TRBJ2-3, the full variable domain reads EAGVAQSPRYKIIEKRQSVAFWCNPISGHATLYWYQQILGQGPKLLIQFQNNGVVDDSQLPKDRFSAERLKGVDSTLKIQPAKLEDSAVYLCASSPPRAGVSDTQYFGPGTRLTVL.

This clonotype was observed many times. The V and J genes are TRBV2 and TRBJ2-2, with 7 bases matching TRBD1. This CDR3 comprises 15 residues. J gave up 0 bases and V 5 bases, and 3 bases lay outside the gene matches. The germline CDR1 and CDR2 sequences are SNHLY and FYNNEI. CDR3 in DNA: TGTGCCAGCAGTAGGGACAGCTCGAACACCGGGGAGCTGTTTTTT. Protein sequence: CASSRDSSNTGELFF.

The V and J genes are TRBV5-5 and TRBJ2-4; 8 bases line up with TRBD2. V trimming: 4 bases; J trimming: 2 bases; junction bases outside the gene matches: 5. The CDR3 extends over 15 amino acids. Germline V gives CDR1 SGHKS, CDR2 YYEKEE (reference sequence). The DNA for the CDR3 is TGTGCCAGCAGCCTTAGCGGGGCCTCCAAAAACATTCAGTACTTC. This encodes CASSLSGASKNIQYF.

Details on this clonotype: The CDR3 does not end in the conserved phenylalanine or tryptophan, so this is likely a read error. V gene TRBV24-1 combines with J gene TRBJ2-5, with 9 positions matching TRBD1. Trimming at V came to 2 bases and at J to 5 bases, leaving 2 bases not matched to a gene. The CDR3 runs 14 residues. In germline, CDR1 is KGHDR, CDR2 SFDVKD. In DNA form, the CDR3 reads TGTGCCACCAGTGATTGGGACAGGGCGGAGACCCAGTACCTC. It encodes CATSDWDRAETQYL.

This clonotype showed up many times. The genes are TRBV4-1 and TRBJ2-4; D may be TRBD1 or TRBD2 (5 bases each). V was cut by 2 bases and J by 6 bases, with 20 bases left in between. In germline, CDR1 is MGHRA, CDR2 YSYEKL. CDR3 size: 17 residues. The CDR3 region is CASSQYGSGPTRNIQYF. The CDR3 DNA is TGCGCCAGCAGCCAATACGGGTCGGGACCCACCCGAAACATTCAGTACTTC.

This clonotype was counted between two and nine times. The chain combines TRBV21-1 with TRBJ2-5; whether TRBD2, the table's D call, matches the DNA was not checked. TRBV21-1 is annotated as a pseudogene. The CDR3 runs to 16 residues. The CDR3 loop is CASSLRAGPWGETQYF. CDR3 in DNA: TGTGCCAGCAGCCTTCGGGCGGGCCCCTGGGGGGAGACCCAGTACTTC.

This chain joins TRBV5-1 and TRBJ1-3; perhaps TRBD1 as D (5 bases). V lost 4 bases, J lost 1 base, and 12 bases lay in between. The CDR3 runs 15 residues. Per germline, CDR1 SGHRS and CDR2 YFSETQ. The CDR3 sequence: CASSPGRGSGNTIYF. Here the CDR3 DNA reads TGCGCCAGCAGCCCGGGACGGGGATCTGGAAACACCATATATTTT.

This clonotype turned up a few times. V usage is TRBV27 and J usage is TRBJ1-1; D ambiguous. Trimming shortened V by 4 bases and J by 6 bases, and 12 bases separated the two germline ends. The CDR3 sequence is 13 residues long. The V gene's germline CDR1 is MNHEY and CDR2 SMNVEV (reference sequence). CDR3 sequence (DNA): TGTGCCAGCAGTTCCTACACAGTACCTGAAGCTTTCTTT. It translates to CASSSYTVPEAFF.

This clonotype was recorded a few times. This chain links TRBV25-1 with TRBJ2-3; D is ambiguous. From germline, CDR1 is MGHDK and CDR2 SYGVNS. This CDR3 is 15 amino acids long. The V gene lost 1 base and the J gene lost 2 bases, with 10 bases spanning the gap. This CDR3 reads CASSEWEVNTDTQYF. DNA of the CDR3: TGTGCCAGCAGTGAATGGGAAGTAAACACAGATACGCAGTATTTT.

The chain joins TRBV6-1 to TRBJ2-3, with a possible D match to TRBD2 (5 bases). Germline V lookup: CDR1 MNHNS, CDR2 SASEGT. The CDR3 extends over 12 amino acids. The germline V and J ends were trimmed by 9 bases and 1 base, with 8 bases remaining between them. CDR3 in amino acids: CASLGGTDTQYF. The CDR3, as DNA: TGTGCCAGTCTCGGGGGCACAGATACGCAGTATTTT.

The chain carries TRBV11-2 and TRBJ2-2, with a tentative D call TRBD2 (6 bases). Germline CDR1 reads SGHAT; CDR2 reads FQNNGV. Trimming stripped 2 bases from V and 0 bases from J, with 16 bases between. The CDR3 loop spans 18 amino acids. CDR3 region: CASSLNPRDLANTGELFF. DNA for the CDR3: TGTGCCAGCAGCTTAAATCCGCGGGATCTTGCGAACACCGGGGAGCTGTTTTTT.

This clonotype was seen a handful of times. Relative to the germline gene, one junction end is altered; a read error may explain this. The rearrangement links TRBV5-1 to TRBJ2-7; D may be TRBD2 (5 bases). Germline lookup yields CDR1 SGHRS and CDR2 YFSETQ. This CDR3 has 12 residues. The CDR3 DNA reads TGCGCCAGCAGAACGGACTCCTTCGAGCAGTACTTC. It encodes CASRTDSFEQYF.